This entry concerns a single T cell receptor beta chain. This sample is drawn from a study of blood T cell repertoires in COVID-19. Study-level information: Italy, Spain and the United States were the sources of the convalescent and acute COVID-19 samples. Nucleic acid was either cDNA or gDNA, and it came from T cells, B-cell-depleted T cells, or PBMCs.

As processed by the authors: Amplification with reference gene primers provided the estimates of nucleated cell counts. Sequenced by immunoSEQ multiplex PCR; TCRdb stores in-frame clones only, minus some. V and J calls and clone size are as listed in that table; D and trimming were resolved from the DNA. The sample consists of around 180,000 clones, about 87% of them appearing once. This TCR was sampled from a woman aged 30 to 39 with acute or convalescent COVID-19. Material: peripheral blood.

The DNA for the CDR3 is TGTGCCAGCAGCCTGCCGGACGGGATGAACACTGAAGCTTTCTTT. This codes for CASSLPDGMNTEAFF. V usage is TRBV28 and J usage is TRBJ1-1; D uncertain. This CDR3 comprises 15 residues. Trimming removed 6 bases from V and 0 bases from J, with 14 bases in between. Germline V lookup: CDR1 MDHEN, CDR2 SYDVKM.